This is a list of T cell receptor beta chains from one sample in a study of blood T cell repertoires in COVID-19. Using immunoSEQ multiplex PCR, the repertoire was profiled, and TCRdb retains in-frame clones only, with some absent. The table has approximately 230,000 clones, around 86% seen once. The sequenced sample was PBMCs or T cells enriched from blood (not recorded which). The source is a young man who had recovered from COVID-19. CDR3s include the opening cysteine and the closing phenylalanine or tryptophan. A D gene is named only where the DNA matches it firmly. Clone size is given for some rows only: seen once, a few or many times, or a class if the clone is expanded.

TRBJ2-7	TRBD2	TRBV5-1	.	CASSFLSGSSYEQYF	TGCGCCAGCAGCTTCTTGAGCGGGAGTTCCTACGAGCAGTACTTC
TRBJ2-1	TRBD2	TRBV5-1	.	CASSSSGGVNEQFF	TGCGCCAGCAGCAGTAGCGGGGGGGTGAATGAGCAGTTCTTC
TRBJ2-7	.	TRBV11-2	.	CASSLDVDNPTYEQYF	TGTGCCAGCAGCTTAGACGTTGATAACCCTACCTACGAGCAGTACTTC
TRBJ2-1	TRBD2	TRBV4-2	.	CASSQERLAGAPYNEQFF	TGTGCCAGCAGCCAAGAGCGTCTAGCGGGGGCCCCCTACAATGAGCAGTTCTTC
TRBJ2-7	.	TRBV7-8	.	CASSSGTEVIGQYF	TGTGCCAGCAGCTCCGGGACTGAAGTAATCGGGCAGTACTTC
TRBJ1-2	TRBD1	TRBV30	.	CAWSRLGTDNGYTF	TGTGCCTGGAGTCGTTTAGGGACAGATAATGGCTACACCTTC
TRBJ1-2	.	TRBV29-1	once	CSVALGTNYGYTF	TGCAGCGTAGCTCTGGGGACAAACTATGGCTACACCTTC
TRBJ2-5	.	TRBV11-3	.	CASSLFTRQETQYF	TGTGCCAGCAGCTTATTCACCAGACAAGAGACCCAGTACTTC
TRBJ2-7	.	TRBV28	.	CASSLTPTYEQYF	TGTGCCAGCAGCCTGACACCAACCTACGAGCAGTACTTC
TRBJ1-2	TRBD1	TRBV27	.	CASSYRDRDYGYTF	TGTGCCAGCAGCTACCGGGACAGGGACTATGGCTACACCTTC
TRBJ2-3	.	TRBV6-5	.	CASSRQGGTDTQYF	TGTGCCAGCAGTCGACAGGGAGGAACAGATACGCAGTATTTT
TRBJ2-5	.	TRBV27	few	CASKASAGNQETQYF	TGTGCCAGCAAAGCCTCGGCAGGGAACCAAGAGACCCAGTACTTC
TRBJ1-5	.	TRBV24-1	.	CATSVTGNQPQHF	TGTGCCACCAGTGTAACGGGAAATCAGCCCCAGCATTTT
TRBJ2-7	.	TRBV19	.	CASSPLYEQYF	TGTGCCAGTAGCCCCCTCTACGAGCAGTACTTC
TRBJ1-5	TRBD1	TRBV27	.	CASSLGTGGQPQHF	TGTGCCAGCAGTTTGGGGACAGGGGGTCAGCCCCAGCATTTT
TRBJ1-2	.	TRBV12-3/TRBV12-4	.	CASVGEGYGYTF	TGTGCCAGCGTCGGGGAGGGCTATGGCTACACCTTC
TRBJ2-3	TRBD2	TRBV10-2	once	CASSPPLAGGGDTQYF	TGCGCCAGCTCCCCCCCGCTAGCGGGAGGTGGGGATACGCAGTATTTT
TRBJ2-7	.	TRBV19	.	CASSPGGSNYEQYF	TGTGCCAGTAGCCCTGGTGGCTCCAACTACGAGCAGTACTTC
TRBJ2-1	TRBD1	TRBV7-2	.	CASSKGQGGNNEQFF	TGTGCCAGCAGCAAGGGACAGGGGGGCAACAATGAGCAGTTCTTC
TRBJ2-5	.	TRBV19	.	CASSIGWGRQETQYF	TGTGCCAGTAGTATAGGTTGGGGGCGCCAAGAGACCCAGTACTTC
TRBJ2-7	.	TRBV7-8	.	CASSLQGLSYEQYF	TGTGCCAGCAGCTTACAGGGTCTTTCCTACGAGCAGTACTTC
TRBJ2-7	.	TRBV9	.	CASSVSPGQRAYEQYF	TGTGCCAGCAGCGTATCCCCAGGACAGCGTGCCTACGAGCAGTACTTC
TRBJ1-4	TRBD1	TRBV7-9	.	CASSLVTGTGGEKLFF	TGTGCCAGCAGCTTAGTTACCGGGACAGGGGGCGAAAAACTGTTTTTT
TRBJ2-1	TRBD2	TRBV7-8	.	CASSLTSGRMNEQFF	TGTGCCAGCAGCTTGACTAGCGGGAGGATGAATGAGCAGTTCTTC
TRBJ1-3	.	TRBV6-5	.	CASSKSGAGNTIYF	TGTGCCAGCAGTAAATCCGGGGCTGGAAACACCATATATTTT
TRBJ2-3	TRBD2	TRBV9	.	CASSVGGTSGMSSTDTQYF	TGTGCCAGCAGCGTAGGAGGGACTAGCGGGATGTCTAGCACAGATACGCAGTATTTT
TRBJ1-1	.	TRBV3-1/TRBV3-2	.	CASSQAGRTEAFF	TGTGCCAGCAGCCAAGCCGGCAGGACTGAAGCTTTCTTT
TRBJ1-2	.	TRBV27	.	CASRSQGTPNYGYTF	TGTGCCAGCAGGTCACAGGGAACACCTAACTATGGCTACACCTTC
TRBJ2-7	TRBD2	TRBV5-1	.	CASVGRETNEQYF	TGCGCCAGCGTTGGGCGGGAGACTAACGAGCAGTACTTC
TRBJ2-7	TRBD2	TRBV27	once	CASSSRGGFAYEQYF	TGTGCCAGCAGTTCCCGGGGGGGCTTTGCCTACGAGCAGTACTTC
TRBJ1-1	.	TRBV11-2	.	CASSLTLSGTEAFF	TGTGCCAGCAGCTTAACGCTTTCAGGGACTGAAGCTTTCTTT
TRBJ1-1	TRBD1	TRBV5-1	.	CASSPRQGTNTEAFF	TGCGCCAGCAGCCCTAGACAGGGGACGAACACTGAAGCTTTCTTT
TRBJ1-1	.	TRBV27	.	CASSLFEGSSRTEAFF	TGTGCCAGCAGTTTATTCGAGGGTTCGAGTAGGACTGAAGCTTTCTTT
TRBJ2-1	.	TRBV7-9	once	CASSPSGGPSANEQFF	TGTGCCAGCAGCCCTAGTGGGGGCCCTTCCGCCAATGAGCAGTTCTTC
TRBJ2-1	.	TRBV7-9	.	CASSLYGLAGDEQFF	TGTGCCAGCAGCTTATATGGGCTAGCTGGCGATGAGCAGTTCTTC
TRBJ2-6	.	TRBV5-8	.	CASSLGQVTLGANVLTF	TGTGCCAGCAGCTTGGGACAGGTGACTCTGGGGGCCAACGTCCTGACTTTC